Listed below are T cell receptor beta chains from one sample, sequenced in a study of shared clonotypes between healthy human individuals. Measured with immunoSEQ multiplex PCR; TCRdb has only the in-frame clones, and not every one. The sample holds some 630,000 clones, about 95% seen once. Material: naive CD8+ T cells sorted from blood. All receptors come from a woman younger than 45 in good health. The CDR3 runs from the conserved cysteine through the conserved F or W. The order of the fields is D gene, V gene, clone size, J gene, CDR3 protein, CDR3 DNA. D genes are given only for firm matches. The size entry is marked missing in some rows and otherwise reads once, few, many or a size class.

>NA|TRBV13|NA|TRBJ1-1
CATPRPDGWEAFF
TGTGCCACTCCGAGGCCCGACGGCTGGGAAGCTTTCTTT
>NA|TRBV6-6|NA|TRBJ2-1
CASSWSLNNEQFF
TGTGCCAGCAGTTGGAGCCTAAACAATGAGCAGTTCTTC
>TRBD2|TRBV27|once|TRBJ2-3
CASSPGGLAGGPSDTQYF
TGTGCCAGCAGTCCGGGGGGACTAGCGGGAGGGCCCTCAGATACGCAGTATTTT
>TRBD1|TRBV30|NA|TRBJ2-2
CAYGQGPFGELFF
TGTGCCTACGGACAGGGGCCATTTGGGGAGCTGTTTTTT
>NA|TRBV28|NA|TRBJ1-4
CASSPNRDLFF
TGTGCCAGCAGTCCCAACAGGGATCTGTTTTTT
>NA|TRBV6-1|NA|TRBJ2-7
CASTHRTASYEQYF
TGTGCCAGCACCCATCGGACAGCCTCCTACGAGCAGTACTTC
>TRBD2|TRBV28|NA|TRBJ2-7
CASSFPTSGILYEQYF
TGTGCCAGCAGTTTCCCGACTAGCGGGATCCTCTACGAGCAGTACTTC
>TRBD2|TRBV7-9|NA|TRBJ2-1
CASGPSGTYNEQFF
TGTGCCAGCGGGCCTAGCGGGACATACAATGAGCAGTTCTTC
>TRBD2|TRBV7-2|NA|TRBJ2-1
CASSQTSGSYNEQFF
TGTGCCAGCAGCCAAACTAGCGGTTCCTACAATGAGCAGTTCTTC
>NA|TRBV19|NA|TRBJ1-2
CASSMSRVGQIGDYGYTF
TGTGCCAGTAGTATGAGCCGGGTTGGGCAGATTGGCGACTATGGCTACACCTTC
>NA|TRBV28|NA|TRBJ1-5
CASSHRDYQPQHF
TGTGCCAGCAGTCACAGGGACTATCAGCCCCAGCATTTT
>NA|TRBV19|NA|TRBJ1-5
CASSIFQGWHQPQHF
TGTGCCAGTAGTATATTCCAGGGGTGGCATCAGCCCCAGCATTTT
>TRBD2|TRBV9|NA|TRBJ2-1
CASSGGLAHEQFF
TGTGCCAGCAGCGGAGGACTAGCTCATGAGCAGTTCTTC
>NA|TRBV10-2|NA|TRBJ1-5
CASSSGMQGGDHNNQPQHF
TGCGCCAGCAGTTCCGGGATGCAGGGAGGGGATCATAACAATCAGCCCCAGCATTTT
>NA|TRBV13|NA|TRBJ1-1
CASSYPGGNTEAFF
TGTGCCAGCAGCTACCCGGGGGGGAACACTGAAGCTTTCTTT
>NA|TRBV13|once|TRBJ2-3
CASSPLGDTQYF
TGTGCCAGCAGCCCTCTTGGAGATACGCAGTATTTT
>TRBD1|TRBV6-6|NA|TRBJ2-3
CASSGTGTDTQYF
TGTGCCAGCAGCGGGACAGGCACAGATACGCAGTATTTT
>NA|TRBV10-1|NA|TRBJ2-1
CARLGRRNEQFF
TGCGCCAGACTGGGTAGGAGAAATGAGCAGTTCTTC
>TRBD2|TRBV4-2|NA|TRBJ2-3
CASSQGTSFTDTQYF
TGTGCCAGCAGCCAGGGGACTAGTTTCACAGATACGCAGTATTTT
>NA|TRBV14|NA|TRBJ2-4
CASSQVGPLNIQYF
TGTGCCAGCAGCCAAGTAGGGCCTCTAAACATTCAGTACTTC
>NA|TRBV15|NA|TRBJ2-7
CATRKDRRPYEQYF
TGTGCCACCCGCAAGGATCGCAGACCCTACGAGCAGTACTTC
>NA|TRBV13|NA|TRBJ1-1
CASSPGTLNTEAFF
TGTGCCAGCAGCCCCGGGACTTTGAACACTGAAGCTTTCTTT
>TRBD1|TRBV6-5|NA|TRBJ1-4
CASSYGGGQREKLFF
TGTGCCAGCAGTTACGGAGGGGGCCAGCGTGAAAAACTGTTTTTT